The T cell receptor beta chain under discussion was sequenced for a study of blood T cell repertoires in COVID-19. Whole-study context: Sources were T cells, B-cell-depleted T cells, or PBMCs; the material itself was cDNA or gDNA.

The CDR3 extends over 14 amino acids. Germline V gives CDR1 MDHEN, CDR2 SYDVKM. V trimming: 6 bases; J trimming: 4 bases; junction bases outside the gene matches: 3. TCRdb keeps only in-frame clones here, not all; method: immunoSEQ multiplex PCR. The sample includes around 290,000 clones, about nine tenths of them seen just once. Sequencing was done on a sample of PBMCs or T cells enriched from blood (not recorded which). The source of this sequence is a woman in her thirties who had recovered from COVID-19. This chain uses TRBV28 with TRBJ1-5; TRBD1 agrees at 10 bases. CDR3 bases: TGTGCCAGCAGAAAGGACAGGGGGAATCAGCCCCAGCATTTT. Translating it yields CASRKDRGNQPQHF.